These 29 T cell receptor beta chains came from one sample sequenced in a study of shared clonotypes between healthy human individuals. Data came from immunoSEQ multiplex PCR; TCRdb stores just in-frame clones and leaves some out. The profile shows 600,000 to 800,000 clones, 55% to 80% of them singletons. Sequenced input: memory CD4+ T cells sorted from blood. As to subset: CD45RA-negative fraction. Receptors originate from a woman in her 30s in good health.

The chain employs TRBV7-2 and TRBJ2-7; TRBD2 agrees at 8 bases. The V gene end was trimmed by 4 bases and the J gene end by 3 bases; junction bases not matched to a gene: 5. The CDR3 runs 14 residues. The germline V gene encodes CDR1 SGHTA and CDR2 FQGNSA. CDR3 protein: CASSSTGGRYEQYF. The CDR3 DNA is TGTGCCAGCAGCTCCACGGGAGGGCGCTACGAGCAGTACTTC.

This clone was detected a few times. CDR3 loop: CASSPLYTGELFF. The CDR3 nucleotides read TGCGCCAGCAGCCCCCTGTACACCGGGGAGCTGTTTTTT. The gene calls are TRBV4-1 and TRBJ2-2; unclear D gene. The CDR3 length is 13 residues. V lost 4 bases and J lost 3, with 6 bases in between. The germline V gene has CDR1 MGHRA and CDR2 YSYEKL.

This chain links TRBV5-1 with TRBJ2-3, with TRBD2 matching 9 bases. The ends lost 0 bases at V and 1 base at J; junction bases unmatched: 3. The germline gives CDR1 SGHRS, CDR2 YFSETQ. The CDR3 consists of 16 residues. The CDR3 DNA is TGCGCCAGCAGCTTGGGAGCTAGCGGGGGCACAGATACGCAGTATTTT. Its protein is CASSLGASGGTDTQYF.

This chain uses TRBV28 with TRBJ2-2; 11 bases match TRBD2. The CDR3 spans 14 residues. V gave up 6 bases and J gave up 7 bases; unmatched junction bases: 4. Germline-derived CDR1 and CDR2 are MDHEN and SYDVKM. CDR3: CASRLAGVDGELFF. CDR3 bases: TGTGCCAGCAGACTAGCGGGAGTAGACGGGGAGCTGTTTTTT.

Ten or more counts support this clone. The rearrangement uses TRBV25-1 and TRBJ1-1; tentatively, D is TRBD1 (5 bases). V was cut by 5 bases and J by 3 bases, with 13 bases left in between. Germline values: CDR1 MGHDK, CDR2 SYGVNS. The CDR3 has 14 amino acids. The CDR3 DNA reads TGTGCCAGCAGTCCCGGGGGGGTGTACACTGAAGCTTTCTTT. Residues: CASSPGGVYTEAFF.

The chain combines TRBV5-6 with TRBJ1-1; 7 nucleotides align to TRBD1. This CDR3 has 16 residues. Per the germline V gene, CDR1 is SGHDT and CDR2 is YYEEEE. J was trimmed by 3 bases and V by 0 bases; bases with no gene match: 8. Here the CDR3 DNA reads TGTGCCAGCAGCTTGGTAGGGGGCGAAGGATACACTGAAGCTTTCTTT. This sequence encodes CASSLVGGEGYTEAFF.

On this clone: With a much larger clone just one base away, this may be a read error. The rearrangement links TRBV7-9 to TRBJ2-5; the D is unclear. The V gene lost 5 bases and the J gene lost 0 bases, with 4 bases spanning the gap. CDR1 and CDR2 (germline): SEHNR, FQNEAQ (reference sequence). CDR3 length equals 12 residues. This chain's CDR3 is CASSPNQETQYF. Here the CDR3 DNA reads TGTGCCAGCAGCCCAAACCAAGAGACCCAGTACTTC.

Comments on this clone: This may be a read error, as it is one base from a much larger clone. This CDR3 is also generated by other DNA sequences in the sample. The genes are TRBV2 and TRBJ1-1; the D is unclear. CDR1 and CDR2 (germline): SNHLY, FYNNEI. The CDR3 contains 13 residues. Trimming took off 1 base at V and 1 base at J, with 4 bases between the two ends. CDR3 protein: CASSEGGNTEAFF. DNA of the CDR3: TGTGCCAGCAGTGAAGGTGGGAACACTGAAGCTTTCTTT. The full variable domain, rest sourced from reference TRBV2 and TRBJ1-1, is EPEVTQTPSHQVTQMGQEVILRCVPISNHLYFYWYRQILGQKVEFLVSFYNNEISEKSEIFDDQFSVERPDGSNFTLKIRSTKLEDSAMYFCASSEGGNTEAFFGQGTRLTVV.

This clone has just one count. This chain uses TRBV7-2 with TRBJ2-5; 12 bases map to TRBD2. The end of the DNA is better explained by TRBJ2-7, so the J call may be wrong. There are 15 residues in the CDR3. Germline CDR1 and CDR2: SGHTA and FQGNSA. The CDR3: CASSLAGTSGYEQYF. The CDR3 DNA reads TGTGCCAGCAGCTTAGCGGGGACTAGCGGGTACGAGCAGTACTTC.

This clone was picked up many times. Other nucleotide sequences from this sample produce the same CDR3. The chain recombines TRBV28 with TRBJ1-5; D is perhaps TRBD1 (6 bases). The CDR3 runs 15 residues. Between the trimmed V and J ends, which lost 3 bases and 4 bases, there was a span of 13 bases. The germline gives CDR1 MDHEN, CDR2 SYDVKM. The CDR3 protein is CASSFAGARNQPQHF. The CDR3, as DNA: TGTGCCAGCAGTTTTGCGGGGGCGAGAAATCAGCCCCAGCATTTT. The variable domain in full, completed from reference TRBV28 and TRBJ1-5, reads DVKVTQSSRYLVKRTGEKVFLECVQDMDHENMFWYRQDPGLGLRLIYFSYDVKMKEKGDIPEGYSVSREKKERFSLILESASTNQTSMYLCASSFAGARNQPQHFGDGTRLSIL.

The DNA for the CDR3 is TGTGCCAGCAGCTTCTCATGGGACACTGAAGCTTTCTTT. Translation: CASSFSWDTEAFF. The V call is TRBV5-5, the J call TRBJ1-1, with D unclear. V lost 2 bases and J lost 3, with 8 bases in between. The CDR3 contains 13 residues. CDR1 and CDR2 (germline): SGHKS, YYEKEE (reference sequence).

This clone was seen more than once but under ten times. CDR3 residues: CASGVLYEQYF. In DNA, the CDR3 is TGTGCCAGCGGAGTCCTCTACGAGCAGTACTTC. V is TRBV28 and J is TRBJ2-7; D gene unclear. Deletions cut 8 bases from V and 3 bases from J, with 8 bases between. The length of the CDR3 is 11 residues. CDR1 is MDHEN, CDR2 SYDVKM, per germline.

The chain has TRBV5-1 and TRBJ1-1; 7 bases are a match to TRBD1. CDR1 SGHRS and CDR2 YFSETQ come from the germline V gene. The CDR3 has 14 residues. V dropped 4 bases and J dropped 5; count of bases not matched to a gene: 8. The CDR3: CASSEGTEGTEAFF. The CDR3 DNA is TGCGCCAGCAGCGAGGGGACAGAGGGAACTGAAGCTTTCTTT.

As regards this clone: A far larger clone is just one base off, so this is likely a read error. The J gene is TRBJ1-1, the V gene TRBV5-1; 8 bases line up with TRBD1. The CDR3 is 15 residues long. V was pared by 0 bases and J by 1 base, with 2 bases of the junction left unmatched. The germline gives CDR1 SGHRS, CDR2 YFSETQ. The CDR3 region is CASSLDGQGNTEAFF. DNA for the CDR3: TGCGCCAGCAGCTTGGACGGACAGGGGAACACTGAAGCTTTCTTT. Together with reference TRBV5-1 and TRBJ1-1, the CDR3 gives the full variable domain: KAGVTQTPRYLIKTRGQQVTLSCSPISGHRSVSWYQQTPGQGLQFLFEYFSETQRNKGNFPGRFSGRQFSNSRSEMNVSTLELGDSALYLCASSLDGQGNTEAFFGQGTRLTVV.

The chain is built from TRBV29-1 and TRBJ2-3; unclear D gene. V gave up 2 bases and J gave up 6 bases, with 15 bases separating them. CDR3 length equals 14 residues. The germline V gene has CDR1 SQVTM and CDR2 ANQGSEA. This chain's CDR3 is CSVEMQASGDTQYF. In nucleotides, the CDR3 is TGCAGCGTTGAAATGCAAGCCAGTGGGGATACGCAGTATTTT.

The chain combines TRBV6-5 with TRBJ1-1; D is uncertain. Trimming cost V 0 bases and J 5 bases, with 10 bases left between them. The CDR3 spans 14 residues. Germline CDR1 reads MNHEY; CDR2 reads SVGAGI. CDR3 DNA sequence: TGTGCCAGCAGTTACTCCGGGGTGGGGACTGAAGCTTTCTTT. Residues: CASSYSGVGTEAFF.

The V call is TRBV10-3, the J call TRBJ1-1; 11 bases match TRBD1. This CDR3 is 18 amino acids long. Germline CDR1 reads ENHRY; CDR2 reads SYGVKD. V shed 0 bases and J 8 bases; nucleotides not matched to a gene: 14. The CDR3 here is CAISESMRGTGGFGEAFF. The CDR3 DNA sequence: TGTGCCATCAGTGAGTCGATGAGGGGGACAGGGGGGTTCGGCGAAGCTTTCTTT.

The chain combines TRBV19 with TRBJ2-7; D is unclear. The CDR3 is 15 amino acids. Germline V gene sequence: CDR1 LNHDA, CDR2 SQIVND (reference sequence). V lost 8 bases and J lost 5, with 22 bases in between. The CDR3 DNA sequence: TGTGCCAGTTCCCCTAGGTTTGGCCCGAAGGACGAGCAGTACTTC. This gives the protein CASSPRFGPKDEQYF.

This rearrangement joins TRBV28 to TRBJ1-1, with 12 positions matching TRBD1. The CDR3 length is 15 residues. V lost 6 bases and J lost 4; bases outside the gene matches: 6. Germline CDR1 is MDHEN and CDR2 is SYDVKM. CDR3 coding DNA: TGTGCCAGCAGGGCCGGGACAGGGGGCCTCACTGAAGCTTTCTTT. Its protein product is CASRAGTGGLTEAFF.

The chain couples TRBV30 to TRBJ2-4; TRBD2 might be the D (6 bases). V was shortened by 2 bases and J by 4 bases, with 12 bases between the two germline ends. Germline V gene lookup returns CDR1 GTSNPN and CDR2 SVGIG (reference sequence). The CDR3 sequence is 14 residues long. CDR3 region: CAWSPQGGKNIQYF. The CDR3 nucleotides are TGTGCCTGGAGTCCCCAGGGAGGTAAAAACATTCAGTACTTC.

This clone was observed once. The gene calls are TRBV9 and TRBJ1-1; 12 bases agree with TRBD1. Germline V gene data show CDR1 as SGDLS and CDR2 as YYNGEE. The CDR3 covers 14 residues. V lost 5 bases to trimming and J lost 6 bases; unmatched junction nucleotides: 5. DNA for the CDR3: TGTGCCAGCAGGGGACAGGGGGCGATGGCTGAAGCTTTCTTT. This sequence encodes CASRGQGAMAEAFF.

In its sample, this clone was seen a few times. Within the sample, other DNA sequences also encode this same CDR3. The gene calls are TRBV11-2 and TRBJ2-1; D remains unclear. V was clipped by 1 base and J by 4 bases, with 5 bases between them. The CDR3 runs 13 residues. Germline-derived CDR1 and CDR2 are SGHAT and FQNNGV. The CDR3 nucleotides are TGTGCCAGCAGCTTAGCCCTTTACAATGAGCAGTTCTTC. It translates to CASSLALYNEQFF.

This clone appeared once. The chain carries TRBV6-4 and TRBJ2-7; TRBD2 matches at 13 bases. The CDR3 consists of 14 residues. Losses at the gene ends were 6 bases for V and 12 bases for J; bases not matched to a gene: 11. Germline CDR1 and CDR2: MRHNA and SNTAGT. The CDR3 DNA reads as TGTGCCAGCAGCCCACTAGCGGGAGGGCCAAGGTGGTACTTC. Translation gives CASSPLAGGPRWYF.

The chain uses TRBV7-2 and TRBJ2-5; D is uncertain. Trimming stripped 4 bases from V and 3 bases from J, with 12 bases between. The CDR3 is 14 amino acids. Germline V gene sequence: CDR1 SGHTA, CDR2 FQGNSA. The CDR3 bases are TGTGCCAGCAGCTCCTTCGCCTTAAAAGAGACCCAGTACTTC. This translates into CASSSFALKETQYF. Full variable domain (outside the CDR3, taken from reference TRBV7-2 and TRBJ2-5): GAGVSQSPSNKVTEKGKDVELRCDPISGHTALYWYRQSLGQGLEFLIYFQGNSAPDKSGLPSDRFSAERTGGSVSTLTIQRTQQEDSAVYLCASSSFALKETQYFGPGTRLLVL.

J is TRBJ2-1 and V is TRBV19; 10 positions agree with TRBD1. The germline CDR1 and CDR2 sequences are LNHDA and SQIVND (reference sequence). CDR3 length: 15 residues. J was trimmed by 5 bases and V by 3 bases; bases with no gene match: 4. In DNA form, the CDR3 reads TGTGCCAGTAGTATCGCGGGGACAGGGGACAATGAGCAGTTCTTC. Its translation is CASSIAGTGDNEQFF.

A word on this clone: This sample also contains other DNA sequences that code for the same CDR3. V usage is TRBV18 and J usage is TRBJ1-2; 8 nucleotides align to TRBD1. V lost 3 bases, J lost 3 bases, and 3 bases stayed unmatched. The CDR3 extends over 14 amino acids. Germline CDR1 reads KGHSH; CDR2 reads LQKENI. In DNA form, the CDR3 reads TGTGCCAGCTCACCTTCGACAGGGGACTATGGCTACACCTTC. It yields the protein CASSPSTGDYGYTF.

The chain combines TRBV5-6 with TRBJ1-2, with TRBD1 matching 9 bases. The CDR3 contains 16 residues. V lost 1 base and J lost 1; bases outside the gene matches: 5. Germline CDR1 is SGHDT and CDR2 is YYEEEE. The CDR3 DNA sequence: TGTGCCAGCAGCTTGTCTGGGACAGGGATTAACTATGGCTACACCTTC. It encodes CASSLSGTGINYGYTF.

This clone occurred a few times. The chain couples TRBV28 to TRBJ2-3; 7 bases match TRBD2. J lost 5 bases, V lost 3 bases, and 14 bases had no gene match. This CDR3 comprises 17 residues. Germline CDR1 MDHEN, CDR2 SYDVKM. The CDR3 reads CASSLGKGRERRDTQYF. CDR3 bases: TGTGCCAGCAGTTTGGGGAAGGGGCGGGAGAGAAGAGATACGCAGTATTTT.

This clone was observed a handful of times. The V and J genes are TRBV2 and TRBJ2-6; D ambiguous. The CDR3 runs 16 residues. Trimming stripped 5 bases from V and 0 bases from J, with 11 bases between. The germline CDR1 and CDR2 sequences are SNHLY and FYNNEI. The CDR3 DNA reads as TGTGCCAGCAGTCAGGACGGTGGCTCTGGGGCCAACGTCCTGACTTTC. This gives the protein CASSQDGGSGANVLTF.